The rows below give T cell receptor beta chains drawn from one sample of a study of blood T cells in healthy people across ages. TCRdb analysed the 5' RACE reads with MiXCR anew, one entry per CDR3 protein. Of hundreds of thousands of distinct CDR3 sequences listed, 45% to 50% are singletons. The sample taken for sequencing was blood. The receptors shown here come from a woman between 55 and 75 years old in good health. CDR3s include the opening cysteine and the closing phenylalanine or tryptophan. D genes are given only for firm matches. Only part of the rows carry a size: once, few, many, or a class if the clone is expanded.

j_gene | abundance | d_gene | v_gene | CDR3aa | CDR3nt
TRBJ2-3 | . | TRBD2 | TRBV20-1 | CSARVGGRDVSDTQNF | TGCAGTGCTAGAGTTGGCGGGAGGGATGTATCAGATACGCAGAATTTT
TRBJ1-6 | . | . | TRBV20-1 | CSAGPINSPLHF | TGCAGTGCTGGGCCAATTAATTCACCCCTCCACTTT
TRBJ2-5 | . | TRBD2 | TRBV2 | CASKEGLAGTYEQYF | TGTGCCAGCAAGGAAGGACTAGCGGGTACCTATGAGCAGTACTTC
TRBJ2-2 | . | . | TRBV7-6 | CASSLRGRRGTGELFF | TGTGCCAGCAGCCTAAGGGGGAGGCGGGGCACCGGGGAGCTGTTTTTT
TRBJ1-2 | few | TRBD1 | TRBV28 | CASSAMTGRYGYTF | TGTGCCAGCAGTGCCATGACAGGGCGCTATGGCTACACCTTC
TRBJ2-7 | . | . | TRBV7-9 | CASSWADPRNEQYF | TGTGCCAGCAGCTGGGCGGATCCTCGCAATGAGCAGTACTTC
TRBJ2-1 | . | TRBD2 | TRBV5-1 | CASSTGLAGPYNEQFF | TGCGCCAGCAGCACGGGACTAGCGGGTCCCTACAATGAGCAGTTCTTC
TRBJ2-1 | . | . | TRBV2 | CAGQQGRGGNEQFF | TGTGCCGGCCAGCAGGGAAGGGGGGGCAATGAGCAGTTCTTC
TRBJ1-1 | . | TRBD1 | TRBV27 | CASSSRTGGAMNTEAFF | TGTGCCAGCAGTTCCCGGACAGGGGGGGCCATGAACACTGAAGCTTTCTTT
TRBJ1-2 | . | TRBD1 | TRBV15 | CATSDPDRAVYGYTF | TGTGCCACCAGCGACCCGGACAGGGCTGTCTATGGCTACACCTTC
TRBJ2-1 | . | TRBD1 | TRBV10-3 | CAITSGTDPSSYNEQFF | TGTGCCATCACTTCCGGGACAGACCCCAGCTCCTACAATGAGCAGTTCTTC
TRBJ2-7 | . | TRBD1 | TRBV12-3/TRBV12-4 | CATTSTGGREQYF | TGTGCCACCACGAGTACAGGGGGACGCGAGCAGTACTTC
TRBJ2-5 | . | TRBD1 | TRBV25-1 | CASSTLDRVPETQYF | TGTGCCAGCAGTACCCTGGACAGGGTGCCAGAGACCCAGTACTTC
TRBJ2-5 | once | . | TRBV28 | CASSSPRIGGQETQYF | TGTGCCAGCAGTTCCCCTAGGATAGGAGGCCAAGAGACCCAGTACTTC
TRBJ2-4 | few | TRBD2 | TRBV20-1 | CSARGGLAGEASGQYF | TGCAGTGCTAGAGGCGGGCTAGCGGGAGAGGCGTCTGGGCAGTACTTC
TRBJ2-7 | . | . | TRBV7-3 | CASSLRQDGVQYF | TGTGCCAGCAGCTTACGCCAGGATGGCGTTCAGTACTTC
TRBJ2-2 | few | . | TRBV15 | CATSRDRASSNTGELFF | TGTGCCACCAGCAGAGATCGTGCAAGCTCGAACACCGGGGAGCTGTTTTTT
TRBJ2-1 | few | . | TRBV29-1 | CSVESRDSYNEQFF | TGCAGCGTTGAGAGCCGGGACTCCTACAATGAGCAGTTCTTC
TRBJ2-7 | few | TRBD1 | TRBV5-1 | CASSFGQVPSEQYF | TGCGCCAGCAGCTTCGGACAGGTTCCGTCCGAGCAGTACTTC
TRBJ2-1 | . | TRBD2 | TRBV6-2/TRBV6-3 | CASSHRTSGSYEQFF | TGTGCCAGCAGTCACCGGACTAGCGGGAGTTACGAGCAGTTCTTC
TRBJ2-4 | many | . | TRBV5-1 | CASSLSVAKNIQYF | TGCGCCAGCAGCTTGAGTGTAGCCAAAAACATTCAGTACTTC
TRBJ2-1 | once | TRBD2 | TRBV20-1 | CSAGTSGSRNEQFF | TGCAGTGCCGGGACTAGCGGGAGCCGCAATGAGCAGTTCTTC
TRBJ2-1 | . | TRBD2 | TRBV20-1 | CSAPRTSGFYNEQFF | TGCAGTGCTCCCCGGACTAGCGGCTTCTACAATGAGCAGTTCTTC
TRBJ1-1 | few | . | TRBV7-3 | CASSPNPGGEAFF | TGTGCCAGCAGCCCAAATCCGGGTGGTGAAGCTTTCTTT